The clone carrying this T cell receptor beta chain was counted at least ten times. These data belong to a study of blood T cell repertoires in COVID-19. Study background: T cells, B-cell-depleted T cells, or PBMCs provided the cDNA or gDNA that served as material.

The CDR3 is made up of 15 amino acids. Germline V gives CDR1 MNHEY, CDR2 SMNVEV (reference sequence). The V gene end was trimmed by 6 bases and the J gene end by 0 bases; junction bases not matched to a gene: 5. Original processing methods: Estimation of nucleated cell counts relied on the amplification of reference gene primers. The assay was immunoSEQ multiplex PCR, and TCRdb's table has in-frame clones only and misses some. The V and J calls and the clone size are those of that table, but D and trimming were determined from the DNA. Of fewer than 250,000 clones listed, around nine tenths are singletons.

The sequenced sample was peripheral blood. This rearrangement joins TRBV27 to TRBJ2-7, with TRBD1 identical over 10 bases. The sequence came from a woman aged 40 to 50 who had recovered from COVID-19. The CDR3 region is CASSSRTGGSYEQYF. The CDR3, as DNA: TGTGCCAGCAGCTCCCGGACAGGGGGCTCCTACGAGCAGTACTTC.